Below are 21 T cell receptor beta chains sequenced from a single sample in a study of blood T cell repertoires in COVID-19. Here immunoSEQ multiplex PCR was the method, and the copy in TCRdb shows in-frame clones only, minus some. The sample shows under 200,000 clones, about four fifths of them seen only once. Sequencing used peripheral blood. These TCRs come from a man in his 70s with active or convalescent COVID-19.

The chain has TRBV6-1 and TRBJ2-7, with 8 nucleotides matching TRBD1. Trimming took 2 bases from V and 7 from J; bases not matched to a gene: 10. Germline loops: CDR1 MNHNS, CDR2 SASEGT. The CDR3 consists of 15 residues. CDR3 in amino acids: CASSEWGRGRGEQYF. The CDR3, as DNA: TGTGCCAGCAGTGAATGGGGCAGGGGGCGCGGAGAGCAGTACTTC.

The V and J genes are TRBV4-3 and TRBJ1-2, with D unresolved. This CDR3 has 13 amino acids. Germline CDR1 is LGHNA and CDR2 is YSLEER. Trimming took 4 bases from V and 4 from J, leaving 10 bases between them. The CDR3: CASSLGASYGYTF. The CDR3 bases are TGCGCCAGCAGCCTAGGCGCTAGCTATGGCTACACCTTC.

The rearrangement joins TRBV7-2 to TRBJ1-4; 7 nucleotides agree with TRBD1. V lost 3 bases and J lost 4; bases outside the gene matches: 5. The V gene's germline CDR1 is SGHTA and CDR2 FQGNSA. The CDR3 loop spans 15 amino acids. The CDR3 sequence is CASSFRDSINEKLFF. Here the CDR3 DNA reads TGTGCCAGCAGCTTCCGGGACAGTATTAATGAAAAACTGTTTTTT. Together with reference TRBV7-2 and TRBJ1-4, the CDR3 gives the full variable domain: GAGVSQSPSNKVTEKGKDVELRCDPISGHTALYWYRQSLGQGLEFLIYFQGNSAPDKSGLPSDRFSAERTGGSVSTLTIQRTQQEDSAVYLCASSFRDSINEKLFFGSGTQLSVL.

This clone has a handful of counts. This rearrangement joins TRBV6-5 to TRBJ1-1; D unresolved. V gave up 8 bases and J gave up 5 bases, with 18 bases separating them. The V gene's germline CDR1 is MNHEY and CDR2 SVGAGI. This CDR3 has 14 residues. For the CDR3, the DNA is TGTGCCAGCGGAGTGGCAGCCACTGGTACTGAAGCTTTCTTT. Protein product: CASGVAATGTEAFF.

The chain joins TRBV30 to TRBJ2-5; TRBD2 agrees at 16 bases. CDR1 is GTSNPN, CDR2 SVGIG, per germline (reference sequence). The CDR3 has 16 amino acids. V shed 1 base and J 5 bases; nucleotides not matched to a gene: 4. In DNA form, the CDR3 reads TGTGCCTGGAGTGCGGGACTAGCGGGAGGGCTCGAGACCCAGTACTTC. Residues: CAWSAGLAGGLETQYF.

There are many counts of this clone. The V gene is TRBV5-1, the J gene TRBJ2-2, with D possibly matching TRBD1 (6 bases). The V and J ends lost 0 bases and 5 bases respectively, with 14 bases between them. The length of the CDR3 is 16 residues. In germline, CDR1 is SGHRS, CDR2 YFSETQ. The CDR3 DNA is TGCGCCAGCAGCTTGGAGAACAGGGCTTTGACCGGGGAGCTGTTTTTT. Translated, it gives CASSLENRALTGELFF.

The J gene is TRBJ1-6, the V gene TRBV4-2; D uncertain. The CDR3 spans 15 residues. Trimming removed 2 bases from V and 7 bases from J, with 12 bases in between. Germline CDR1 and CDR2: LGHNA and YNFKEQ. CDR3 amino acids: CASSQPGDLNSPLHF. The CDR3 nucleotides are TGTGCCAGCAGCCAACCCGGAGACCTAAATTCACCCCTCCACTTT.

The rearrangement joins TRBV5-1 to TRBJ2-1; 7 positions match TRBD2. Germline-derived CDR1 and CDR2 are SGHRS and YFSETQ. V gave up 1 base and J gave up 5 bases; unmatched junction bases: 6. This CDR3 is 15 amino acids long. The CDR3 reads CASSLSGITHNEQFF. The DNA for the CDR3 is TGCGCCAGCAGCTTGAGCGGGATTACCCACAATGAGCAGTTCTTC.

The chain employs TRBV29-1 and TRBJ2-7; D is undetermined. The V end lost 1 base, the J end lost 3 bases, and 4 bases lay between the germline ends. Germline values: CDR1 SQVTM, CDR2 ANQGSEA. CDR3 length: 11 amino acids. Here the CDR3 reads CSVEARYEQYF. The CDR3 DNA is TGCAGCGTTGAAGCCCGCTACGAGCAGTACTTC.

The chain couples TRBV7-6 to TRBJ2-5, with 8 bases matching TRBD2. Germline CDR1 reads SGHVS; CDR2 reads FNYEAQ. The V and J ends lost 0 bases and 5 bases, in that order; junction bases with no gene match: 8. CDR3 size: 16 residues. The chain's CDR3 is CASSLAGAGGGETQYF. The CDR3 DNA follows: TGTGCCAGCAGCTTAGCAGGGGCGGGAGGCGGGGAGACCCAGTACTTC.

V and J are TRBV4-3 and TRBJ1-2, with TRBD1 as a possible D gene (6 bases). The V end was cut by 2 bases, the J end by 7 bases, with 23 bases between. Germline assignment: CDR1 LGHNA and CDR2 YSLEER. CDR3 size: 17 residues. The CDR3: CASSQHIIIQGTGGYTF. CDR3 sequence (DNA): TGCGCCAGCAGCCAACACATAATCATACAGGGAACGGGTGGCTACACCTTC.

This chain's CDR3 is CASSSGTYEQYF. The CDR3 nucleotides read TGTGCCAGCAGCTCCGGGACCTACGAGCAGTACTTC. The chain employs TRBV5-6 and TRBJ2-7; tentatively, D is TRBD2 (5 bases). CDR3 size: 12 residues. Trimming pared 3 bases from V and 2 bases from J, leaving 6 bases between. Germline assignment: CDR1 SGHDT and CDR2 YYEEEE.

This clone was seen a handful of times. The chain is built from TRBV4-1 and TRBJ2-3; TRBD2 aligns across 8 bases. The CDR3 is 16 amino acids. The J segment lost 3 bases and the V segment lost 0 bases, leaving 5 bases of the junction unmatched. Per germline, CDR1 MGHRA and CDR2 YSYEKL. The CDR3 reads CASSQETRGGTDTQYF. In DNA form, the CDR3 reads TGCGCCAGCAGCCAAGAGACACGGGGGGGGACAGATACGCAGTATTTT.

V usage is TRBV3-1 (or the pseudogene TRBV3-2) and J usage is TRBJ2-1; a possible D gene is TRBD2 (6 bases). Germline CDR1 and CDR2: LGHDT and YNNKEL (reference sequence). The CDR3 contains 14 residues. V lost 3 bases and J 6 bases, leaving 12 bases between the germline ends. CDR3 coding DNA: TGTGCCAGCAGCCACGCGGGACGCCTCAATGAGCAGTTCTTC. Amino acids: CASSHAGRLNEQFF.

This rearrangement joins TRBV18 to TRBJ1-1; the D gene is possibly TRBD1 (6 bases). Germline V gives CDR1 KGHSH, CDR2 LQKENI. V lost 5 bases to trimming and J lost 7 bases, with 11 bases between them. The CDR3 runs to 12 residues. The DNA for the CDR3 is TGTGCCAGCTCATCCGACAGGTATGAAGCTTTCTTT. This encodes CASSSDRYEAFF.

The chain uses TRBV7-9 and TRBJ2-7, with D maybe TRBD2 (5 bases). Germline CDR1 reads SEHNR; CDR2 reads FQNEAQ (reference sequence). This CDR3 is built from 13 residues. V lost 5 bases, J lost 6 bases, and 14 bases lay in between. CDR3 in DNA: TGTGCCAGCAGCGTACAACTAGGTTTCGAGCAGTACTTC. It translates to CASSVQLGFEQYF. Supplemented by reference TRBV7-9 and TRBJ2-7, the full variable domain reads DTGVSQNPRHKITKRGQNVTFRCDPISEHNRLYWYRQTLGQGPEFLTYFQNEAQLEKSRLLSDRFSAERPKGSFSTLEIQRTEQGDSAMYLCASSVQLGFEQYFGPGTRLTVT.

This sequence joins TRBV29-1 and TRBJ1-5, with a tentative D call TRBD1 (6 bases). The CDR3 consists of 14 residues. The V gene's germline CDR1 is SQVTM and CDR2 ANQGSEA. The V and J ends lost 6 bases and 6 bases respectively, with 18 bases between them. The CDR3 reads CSVGLQGGTQPQHF. In DNA form, the CDR3 reads TGCAGCGTGGGTCTACAGGGAGGGACTCAGCCCCAGCATTTT.

The chain carries TRBV3-1 (or the pseudogene TRBV3-2) and TRBJ1-2, with 11 bases identical to TRBD1. J was trimmed by 8 bases and V by 0 bases; bases with no gene match: 8. CDR3 length: 16 amino acids. Germline V gives CDR1 LGHDT, CDR2 YNNKEL (reference sequence). CDR3 coding DNA: TGTGCCAGCAGCCAAGAAGGACAGGGGGCTGTGAGGGGCTACACCTTC. Translation gives CASSQEGQGAVRGYTF.

The chain uses TRBV7-2 and TRBJ1-2; D not certain. Germline V lookup: CDR1 SGHTA, CDR2 FQGNSA. Trimming left V 5 bases short and J 4 bases short, with 20 bases between. The CDR3 consists of 16 residues. CDR3 nucleotides: TGTGCCAGCAGCCAATTGGAACGGGGATGGGGCTATGGCTACACCTTC. Translation: CASSQLERGWGYGYTF.

This clone has a handful of counts. The rearrangement links TRBV27 to TRBJ1-2; D remains ambiguous. Trimming removed 3 bases from V and 7 bases from J, with 15 bases in between. The CDR3 runs 14 residues. The germline V gene has CDR1 MNHEY and CDR2 SMNVEV (reference sequence). The CDR3 coding sequence is TGTGCCAGCAGTTTTGCTTCCGGGGTCGGTGGCTACACCTTC. This gives the protein CASSFASGVGGYTF.

The chain uses TRBV19 and TRBJ2-5; 9 bases fit TRBD1. The CDR3 has 14 amino acids. The junction had 11 bases not matched to a gene; V was cut back by 10 bases and J by 5 bases. The germline V gene has CDR1 LNHDA and CDR2 SQIVND (reference sequence). The CDR3 sequence: CATRDRVKDETQYF. CDR3 DNA: TGTGCCACACGGGACAGGGTAAAGGATGAGACCCAGTACTTC.